The rows below give T cell receptor beta chains drawn from one sample of a study of early T cells in non-severe SARS-CoV-2 infection. MiXCR, applied by TCRdb to the 5' RACE reads, yields one record per CDR3 protein. The repertoire holds around 27,000 distinct CDR3 sequences, about 5.8% seen once, with approximately 24% in the top ten. Input material: whole blood. The receptors here all came from an adult who was a healthcare worker with PCR-confirmed SARS-CoV-2 infection or an uninfected control (not recorded which). CDR3s include the opening cysteine and the closing phenylalanine or tryptophan. D genes are given only for firm matches. Rows may omit the clone size; those that give it use once, few, many or a size class.

V gene	D gene	J gene	clone size	CDR3 protein	CDR3 DNA
TRBV7-2	NA	TRBJ2-3	few	CASSLAIGTAQDTQYF	TGTGCCAGCAGCTTGGCTATCGGGACCGCCCAAGATACGCAGTATTTT
TRBV20-1	TRBD2	TRBJ2-3	many	CSATGLAGGWDTQYF	TGCAGTGCTACGGGACTAGCGGGGGGCTGGGATACGCAGTATTTT
TRBV2	TRBD2	TRBJ2-5	many	CASSEDGRSGGEETQYF	TGTGCCAGCAGTGAAGATGGTCGAAGCGGGGGGGAAGAGACCCAGTACTTC
TRBV2	NA	TRBJ2-7	few	CASSEGLVRSYEQYF	TGTGCCAGCAGTGAAGGGCTAGTTCGCTCCTACGAGCAGTACTTC
TRBV11-2	TRBD1	TRBJ2-7	many	CASSSTGAPSVEQYF	TGTGCCAGCAGCTCGACAGGGGCACCTTCTGTCGAGCAGTACTTC
TRBV14	NA	TRBJ1-2	many	CASSQDQGVRAHYGYTF	TGTGCCAGCAGCCAAGATCAAGGTGTAAGGGCACACTATGGCTACACCTTC
TRBV24-1	TRBD1	TRBJ2-1	many	CATSGRSQGLVNEQFF	TGTGCCACCAGTGGGCGGTCACAGGGGCTAGTCAATGAGCAGTTCTTC
TRBV7-2	NA	TRBJ1-4	many	CASSISVGQANEKLFF	TGTGCCAGCAGCATCAGCGTAGGGCAAGCTAATGAAAAACTGTTTTTT
TRBV10-2	NA	TRBJ2-7	many	CASIRAGEYEQYF	TGCGCCAGCATAAGGGCTGGAGAATACGAGCAGTACTTC
TRBV18	NA	TRBJ2-7	many	CASSPGYVREEQYF	TGTGCCAGCTCACCAGGTTATGTCCGGGAGGAGCAGTACTTC
TRBV7-2	TRBD1	TRBJ1-2	many	CASSLQTGTGVGYTF	TGTGCCAGCAGCTTGCAGACAGGGACGGGTGTGGGCTACACCTTC
TRBV6-6	NA	TRBJ1-6	many	CASSSGTVNSPLHF	TGTGCCAGCAGTTCCGGCACAGTTAATTCACCCCTCCACTTT
TRBV11-2	TRBD2	TRBJ2-1	few	CASSLAGTSVYNEQFF	TGTGCCAGCAGCTTAGCGGGGACTAGCGTATACAATGAGCAGTTCTTC
TRBV12-3/TRBV12-4	NA	TRBJ2-1	many	CASSPTVSSYNEQFF	TGTGCCAGCAGCCCGACTGTGAGCTCCTACAATGAGCAGTTCTTC
TRBV20-1	TRBD2	TRBJ2-5	many	CSARTPRVGTSGRVDETQYF	TGCAGTGCTAGAACACCCAGGGTGGGGACTAGCGGGAGGGTTGACGAGACCCAGTACTTC
TRBV29-1	NA	TRBJ1-4	many	CSASEGWREKLFF	TGCAGCGCTTCGGAGGGCTGGAGAGAAAAACTGTTTTTT
TRBV7-9	TRBD2	TRBJ2-7	NA	CASSPRAGGRTHEQYF	TGTGCCAGCAGCCCCCGAGCGGGAGGGAGGACTCACGAGCAGTACTTC
TRBV4-1	NA	TRBJ1-5	few	CASSALPGQYSNQPQHF	TGCGCCAGCAGCGCCTTACCGGGACAATATAGCAATCAGCCCCAGCATTTT
TRBV6-5	TRBD2	TRBJ2-7	many	CASSYSPSGYEQYF	TGTGCCAGCAGTTACTCTCCTAGCGGCTACGAGCAGTACTTC
TRBV29-1	TRBD1	TRBJ1-2	medium-sized	CSVVSQGDYGYTF	TGCAGCGTTGTTTCACAGGGGGACTATGGCTACACCTTC
TRBV6-6	NA	TRBJ1-5	many	CASSSTGTSNQPQHF	TGTGCCAGCAGTTCGACAGGAACTAGCAATCAGCCCCAGCATTTT
TRBV12-3/TRBV12-4	TRBD1	TRBJ1-1	many	CASSPGTANTEAFF	TGTGCCAGCAGCCCCGGGACAGCGAACACTGAAGCTTTCTTT
TRBV7-2	TRBD2	TRBJ2-2	many	CASSRGPSGTGELFF	TGTGCCAGCAGCCGGGGCCCTAGCGGAACCGGGGAGCTGTTTTTT
TRBV6-2/TRBV6-3	NA	TRBJ2-5	many	CASTPLELQETQYF	TGTGCCAGCACCCCGTTGGAGCTGCAAGAGACCCAGTACTTC
TRBV20-1	NA	TRBJ1-5	many	CSARDSGGYQQPQHF	TGCAGTGCTAGAGACTCTGGGGGGTATCAACAGCCCCAGCATTTT